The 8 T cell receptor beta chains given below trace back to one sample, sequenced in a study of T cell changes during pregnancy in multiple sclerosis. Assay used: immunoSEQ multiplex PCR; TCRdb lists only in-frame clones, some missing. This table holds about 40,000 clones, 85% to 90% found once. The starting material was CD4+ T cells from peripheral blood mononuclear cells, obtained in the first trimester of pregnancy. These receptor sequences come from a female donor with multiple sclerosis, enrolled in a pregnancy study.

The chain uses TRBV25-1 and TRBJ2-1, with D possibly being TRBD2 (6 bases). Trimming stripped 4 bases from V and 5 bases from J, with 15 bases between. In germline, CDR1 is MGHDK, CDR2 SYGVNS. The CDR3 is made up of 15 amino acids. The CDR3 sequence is CASSVDLPGDNEQFF. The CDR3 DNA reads TGTGCCAGCAGTGTCGATTTACCGGGGGACAATGAGCAGTTCTTC.

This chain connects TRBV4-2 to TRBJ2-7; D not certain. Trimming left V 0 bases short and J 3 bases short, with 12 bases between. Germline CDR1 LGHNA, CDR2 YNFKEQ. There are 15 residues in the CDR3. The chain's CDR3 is CASSQELVPVYEQYF. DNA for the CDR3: TGTGCCAGCAGCCAAGAGTTAGTTCCGGTCTACGAGCAGTACTTC.

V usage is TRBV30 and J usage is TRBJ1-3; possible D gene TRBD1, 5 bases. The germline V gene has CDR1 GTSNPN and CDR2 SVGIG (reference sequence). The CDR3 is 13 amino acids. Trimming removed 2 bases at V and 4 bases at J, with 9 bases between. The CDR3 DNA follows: TGTGCCTGGAGTTTTCGACAGGGAAACACCATATATTTT. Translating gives CAWSFRQGNTIYF.

DNA of the CDR3: TGTGCCAGCAGCAGGGAGGGTGGGGTTGGGACCGGGGAGCTGTTTTTT. Its translation: CASSREGGVGTGELFF. The rearrangement uses TRBV21-1 and TRBJ2-2; the DNA was not used to check the table's D call, TRBD2. TRBV21-1 is a known pseudogene. There are 16 residues in the CDR3.

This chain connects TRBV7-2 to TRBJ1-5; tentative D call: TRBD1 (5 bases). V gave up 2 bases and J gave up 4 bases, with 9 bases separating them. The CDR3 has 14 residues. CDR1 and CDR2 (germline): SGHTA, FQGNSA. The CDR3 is CASSLWGYNQPQHF. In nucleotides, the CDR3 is TGTGCCAGCAGCTTATGGGGCTATAATCAGCCCCAGCATTTT.

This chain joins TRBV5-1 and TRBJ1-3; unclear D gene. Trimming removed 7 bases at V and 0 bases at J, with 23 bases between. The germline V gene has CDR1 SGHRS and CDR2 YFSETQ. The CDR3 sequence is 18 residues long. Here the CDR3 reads CASLPTLRFPLSGNTIYF. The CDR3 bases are TGCGCCAGCCTTCCCACGCTGAGGTTTCCCCTCTCTGGAAACACCATATATTTT. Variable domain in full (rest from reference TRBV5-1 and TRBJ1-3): KAGVTQTPRYLIKTRGQQVTLSCSPISGHRSVSWYQQTPGQGLQFLFEYFSETQRNKGNFPGRFSGRQFSNSRSEMNVSTLELGDSALYLCASLPTLRFPLSGNTIYFGEGSWLTVV.

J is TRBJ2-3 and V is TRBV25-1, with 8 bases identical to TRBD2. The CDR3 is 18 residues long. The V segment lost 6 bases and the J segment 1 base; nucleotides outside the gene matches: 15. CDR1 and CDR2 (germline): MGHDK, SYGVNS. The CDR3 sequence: CASSPPRGRIPGTDTQYF. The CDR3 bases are TGTGCCAGCAGCCCCCCGCGCGGGAGGATCCCGGGCACAGATACGCAGTATTTT. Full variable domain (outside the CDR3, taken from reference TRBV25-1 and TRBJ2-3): EADIYQTPRYLVIGTGKKITLECSQTMGHDKMYWYQQDPGMELHLIHYSYGVNSTEKGDLSSESTVSRIRTEHFPLTLESARPSHTSQYLCASSPPRGRIPGTDTQYFGPGTRLTVL.

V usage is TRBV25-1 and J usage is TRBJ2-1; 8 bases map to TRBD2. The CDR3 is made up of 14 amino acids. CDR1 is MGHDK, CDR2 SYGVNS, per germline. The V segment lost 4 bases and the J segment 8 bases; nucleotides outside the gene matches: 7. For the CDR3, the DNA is TGTGCCAGCAGTGTTTCTCGCGGGAGGCATGAGCAGTTCTTC. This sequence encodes CASSVSRGRHEQFF.